The T cell receptor beta chain under discussion was sequenced for a study of T cell responses to AZD1222 COVID-19 vaccine. Analysis merged second doses at about 4 or about 12 weeks. This CDR3 has 13 residues. Between the trimmed V and J ends, which lost 6 bases and 6 bases, there was a span of 14 bases. CDR1 LNHDA and CDR2 SQIVND come from the germline V gene (reference sequence). Using immunoSEQ multiplex PCR, the repertoire was profiled, and TCRdb retains in-frame clones only, with some absent. The data contain fewer than 130,000 clones, less than 95% of them singletons. This sequence joins TRBV19 and TRBJ1-2; weak D call: TRBD1 (5 bases). Sequencing used peripheral blood, obtained 28 days after the second AZD1222 dose. This receptor was identified in an adult who received the AZD1222 COVID-19 vaccine. DNA of the CDR3: TGTGCCAGTAGCCACGGCAGGGAGAATGGCTACACCTTC. Its protein is CASSHGRENGYTF.